This TCR beta chain was documented in a study of T cell changes during pregnancy in multiple sclerosis. Germline trimming cut 4 bases from V and 8 bases from J; bases unmatched to any gene: 12. Germline V lookup: CDR1 SNHLY, CDR2 FYNNEI. The CDR3 is made up of 16 amino acids. Assay used: immunoSEQ multiplex PCR; TCRdb lists only in-frame clones, some missing. Of 15,000 to 18,000 clones in the sample, approximately 80% were seen once. Sample: CD8+ T cells from peripheral blood mononuclear cells, taken after pregnancy. J is TRBJ1-4 and V is TRBV2, with 8 bases lining up with TRBD1. The sequence was collected from a female donor in good health, enrolled as a control in a pregnancy study. The CDR3 coding sequence is TGTGCCAGCAGTGGACTAGACAGGGGTTCGGAAGAAAAACTGTTTTTT. It translates to CASSGLDRGSEEKLFF.